This T cell receptor (beta chain) stems from a study of T-cell reconstitution after alpha-beta-depleted transplantation in children. The CDR3 extends over 19 amino acids. Losses at the gene ends were 4 bases for V and 0 bases for J; bases not matched to a gene: 11. The germline V gene has CDR1 SGHRS and CDR2 YFSETQ. Preparation of the TCRbeta library was carried out with unique molecular identifiers. MiXCR, applied by TCRdb to the PCR reads, yields one record per CDR3 protein. The table lists a few hundred thousand distinct CDR3 sequences, roughly 11% of them singletons. The source material was PBMCs from the stem cell graft donor, sampled from the stem cell graft. The source of this sequence is a human donor who donated a stem cell graft to a child with acute myeloid leukemia. The chain couples TRBV5-1 to TRBJ2-1; 12 bases are shared with TRBD2. The CDR3 here is CASSPKSSGRASSYNEQFF. As DNA, the CDR3 is TGCGCCAGCAGCCCAAAATCTAGCGGGAGGGCGAGCTCCTACAATGAGCAGTTCTTC.